This T cell receptor beta chain appears in the sequencing data of a study of post-analysis software for immune sequencing data. In the study overall: Secondary progressive, relapsing-remitting and progressive-relapsing multiple sclerosis were among the included disease courses. Study-level findings and limits: When patients were compared with controls, roughly five TRBV segments were more frequent, TRBV5-6, TRBV5-1 and TRBV20-1 among them. The normalized Chao1 diversity of multiple sclerosis patients was significantly lower than that of controls. By F measure, strong co-clustering occurred among samples prepared in the same batch.

The length of the CDR3 is 14 residues. Per germline, CDR1 SEHNR and CDR2 FQNEAQ (reference sequence). V was cut by 1 base and J by 7 bases, with 13 bases left in between. Included in the TCR beta cDNA libraries were unique molecular identifiers. The T cell input of about 0.85 to 10 million gave about 470,000 cDNA molecules. TCRdb re-derived calls from the PCR reads in MiXCR, one entry per CDR3 protein. This sample has a few hundred thousand distinct CDR3 sequences, with approximately 38% found just once. This clonotype was detected only a few times. Its cognate antigen is unknown. V gene TRBV7-9 combines with J gene TRBJ1-2, with D possibly TRBD1 on 5 matching bases. The TCR comes from a girl under 18 with multiple sclerosis. The sample comprised blood. CDR3: CASSLEQVEAGYTF. In nucleotides, the CDR3 is TGTGCCAGCAGCTTAGAACAGGTGGAGGCTGGCTACACCTTC.